A selection of T cell receptor beta chains follows, all from one sample in a study of T cells in Graves' hyperthyroidism and ophthalmopathy. Each CDR3 protein gets one entry after TCRdb re-called the multiplex PCR reads with MiXCR. Of under 300,000 distinct CDR3 sequences listed, roughly 15% are singletons. What was sequenced was blood. The receptors derive from a woman between 35 and 50 years old with Graves' hyperthyroidism that later progressed to Graves' ophthalmopathy. CDR3s include the opening cysteine and the closing phenylalanine or tryptophan. Fields, in order: CDR3 protein, CDR3 DNA, V gene, D gene, J gene, clone size. A D gene is named only where the DNA matches it firmly. Expanded clones are given a class, and other clones once, few, many or no size at all.

CAISWDRVYEQYF TGTGCCATCAGCTGGGACAGGGTTTACGAGCAGTACTTC TRBV10-3 TRBD1 TRBJ2-7 -
CASSSSGGYEQYF TGTGCCAGCAGTTCTAGCGGAGGCTACGAGCAGTACTTC TRBV6-1 TRBD2 TRBJ2-7 many
CASSFDRGAFATEAFF TGTGCCAGCAGTTTCGACAGGGGCGCGTTTGCCACTGAAGCTTTCTTT TRBV27 TRBD1 TRBJ1-1 many
CASSLWDRVRTGELFF TGTGCCAGCAGTTTATGGGACAGGGTTCGCACCGGGGAGCTGTTTTTT TRBV28 TRBD1 TRBJ2-2 -
CASSYSEAPTDTQYF TGTGCCAGCAGTTACTCGGAAGCACCCACAGATACGCAGTATTTT TRBV6-2/TRBV6-3 - TRBJ2-3 many
CASSRLAGVGNEQFF TGTGCCAGCAGCCGACTAGCGGGAGTAGGCAATGAGCAGTTCTTC TRBV12-3/TRBV12-4 TRBD2 TRBJ2-1 many
CASSQGTGWQETQYF TGTGCCAGCAGCCAAGGGACAGGGTGGCAAGAGACCCAGTACTTC TRBV3-1 TRBD1 TRBJ2-5 many
CAIRGQNYGYTF TGTGCCATCCGGGGACAGAACTATGGCTACACCTTC TRBV28 TRBD1 TRBJ1-2 many
CASSGGREFEKLFF TGTGCCAGCAGCGGAGGGAGGGAGTTCGAAAAACTGTTTTTT TRBV9 - TRBJ1-4 many
CIPFGTGENSPLHF TGCATTCCTTTTGGGACAGGGGAAAATTCACCCCTCCACTTT TRBV20-1 TRBD1 TRBJ1-6 few
CASSSGTGPNEKLFF TGTGCCAGCAGTAGCGGGACAGGGCCTAATGAAAAACTGTTTTTT TRBV12-3/TRBV12-4 TRBD1 TRBJ1-4 many
CAISARALTYNEQFF TGTGCCATCAGTGCGAGAGCGCTTACCTACAATGAGCAGTTCTTC TRBV10-3 - TRBJ2-1 many
CASSGKGKANEKLFF TGTGCCAGCAGTGGTAAGGGGAAGGCTAATGAAAAACTGTTTTTT TRBV6-1 - TRBJ1-4 few
CASSPRDRAYEQYF TGTGCCAGCAGCCCCCGGGACAGGGCCTACGAGCAGTACTTC TRBV11-2 TRBD1 TRBJ2-7 many
CASSRLAGVVQETQYF TGTGCCAGCAGCCGGCTAGCGGGAGTTGTACAAGAGACCCAGTACTTC TRBV7-9 TRBD2 TRBJ2-5 many
CASSAPSGRARMGELFF TGTGCCAGCAGTGCTCCTAGCGGGAGGGCCCGAATGGGGGAGCTGTTTTTT TRBV2 TRBD2 TRBJ2-2 -
CASSHAFRGTQYF TGTGCCAGCAGCCACGCATTTCGCGGTACGCAGTATTTT TRBV11-2 - TRBJ2-3 many
CSARDGLAYSYEQYF TGCAGTGCTAGAGATGGCCTAGCGTACTCCTACGAGCAGTACTTC TRBV20-1 - TRBJ2-7 many
CASSLSLAGPTDTQCF TGCGCCAGCAGCTTGTCCCTAGCGGGACCCACAGATACTCAGTGTTTT TRBV5-1 TRBD2 TRBJ2-3 -
CASSYWGGAWQPQHF TGTGCCAGCAGTTATTGGGGGGGGGCCTGGCAGCCCCAGCATTTT TRBV6-2/TRBV6-3 - TRBJ1-5 -
CASSSPYGGGLEATDTQYF TGTGCCAGCAGCTCGCCTTATGGCGGGGGCCTAGAGGCCACAGATACGCAGTATTTT TRBV5-6 - TRBJ2-3 -
CASSQAVGLRRDSPLHF TGCGCCAGCAGCCAAGCCGTGGGGTTGCGGAGGGATTCACCCCTCCACTTT TRBV4-1 - TRBJ1-6 few
CASSWTGADTGELFF TGTGCCAGCAGCTGGACAGGAGCGGACACCGGGGAGCTGTTTTTT TRBV5-5 TRBD1 TRBJ2-2 many
CASSDRTQGETQYF TGTGCCAGCAGCGACAGGACCCAGGGTGAGACCCAGTACTTC TRBV13 - TRBJ2-5 many
CSANRDRLLDEQYF TGCAGTGCAAACCGGGACAGGCTTTTAGACGAGCAGTACTTC TRBV20-1 TRBD1 TRBJ2-7 many
CASIPSGRNTGELFF TGTGCCAGCATACCTAGCGGGAGGAACACCGGGGAGCTGTTTTTT TRBV2 TRBD2 TRBJ2-2 many
CASSARRAGDLSQPQHF TGTGCCAGCAGTGCGAGACGGGCAGGTGATTTGAGTCAGCCCCAGCATTTT TRBV12-3/TRBV12-4 - TRBJ1-5 many
CASRVAGIAPQHF TGTGCCAGCAGGGTTGCAGGGATCGCGCCCCAGCATTTT TRBV28 - TRBJ1-5 many
CAWTDQNTEAFF TGTGCCTGGACCGACCAGAACACTGAAGCTTTCTTT TRBV30 - TRBJ1-1 many
CASSDGTASGNEQFF TGTGCCAGCAGTGATGGTACGGCTTCGGGCAATGAGCAGTTCTTC TRBV6-1 - TRBJ2-1 many
CASSPREDQDTQYF TGTGCCAGCAGTCCCCGGGAAGATCAAGATACGCAGTATTTT TRBV28 - TRBJ2-3 many
CASSLFGQGAEKLFF TGTGCCAGCAGTTTATTTGGGCAGGGGGCTGAAAAACTGTTTTTT TRBV27 TRBD1 TRBJ1-4 many
CASSYNGRTDTQYF TGTGCCAGCAGTTATAACGGGAGGACAGATACGCAGTATTTT TRBV6-2/TRBV6-3 TRBD2 TRBJ2-3 many
CATSRTSGSTDTQYF TGTGCCACCAGCAGGACTAGCGGGAGCACAGATACGCAGTATTTT TRBV15 TRBD2 TRBJ2-3 many
CAISDARGGNQPQHF TGTGCCATCAGTGATGCCAGGGGAGGCAATCAGCCCCAGCATTTT TRBV10-3 - TRBJ1-5 many
CASSQGAWVRKQFF TGCGCCAGCAGCCAAGGCGCCTGGGTAAGAAAGCAGTTCTTC TRBV4-1 - TRBJ2-1 many
CASSGQGQMNTEAFF TGTGCCAGCAGTGGACAGGGGCAAATGAACACTGAAGCTTTCTTT TRBV6-5 TRBD1 TRBJ1-1 many
CSATGTGTYEQYF TGCAGTGCTACCGGGACAGGTACCTACGAGCAGTACTTC TRBV20-1 TRBD1 TRBJ2-7 many
CASSQMGTGSATGELFF TGTGCCAGCAGCCAAATGGGGACAGGGAGCGCCACCGGGGAGCTGTTTTTT TRBV3-1 TRBD1 TRBJ2-2 many
CASSVGGSGELFF TGTGCCAGCAGCGTAGGGGGATCCGGGGAGCTGTTTTTT TRBV9 - TRBJ2-2 few
CASSARGRNTEAFF TGTGCCAGCAGCGCCAGGGGGAGGAACACTGAAGCTTTCTTT TRBV11-2 TRBD1 TRBJ1-1 -
CASSQTQTGELFF TGTGCCAGCAGCCAAACCCAAACCGGGGAGCTGTTTTTT TRBV3-1 - TRBJ2-2 -
CASSKKRGGTDTQYF TGTGCCAGCAGCAAAAAGCGGGGGGGCACAGATACGCAGTATTTT TRBV7-8 TRBD2 TRBJ2-3 -
CASSHTSGNSYNEQFF TGCGCCAGCAGCCACACTAGCGGGAATTCCTACAATGAGCAGTTCTTC TRBV4-1 TRBD2 TRBJ2-1 -
CASSSLQNTEAFF TGTGCCAGCAGTTCGTTACAGAACACTGAAGCTTTCTTT TRBV28 - TRBJ1-1 many
CASSIYGTYTGELFF TGTGCCAGTAGTATATACGGGACCTACACCGGGGAGCTGTTTTTT TRBV19 - TRBJ2-2 -
CASSQVLAATGELFF TGTGCCAGCAGCCAAGTCCTAGCGGCTACCGGGGAGCTGTTTTTT TRBV14 TRBD2 TRBJ2-2 few
CASSPGLNTQYF TGTGCCAGCAGTCCCGGCCTCAATACGCAGTATTTT TRBV7-9 - TRBJ2-3 few
CASSWGTGSNTEAFF TGTGCCAGCAGCTGGGGGACAGGGTCAAACACTGAAGCTTTCTTT TRBV5-6 TRBD1 TRBJ1-1 few
CASSLKKGPDYGYTF TGTGCCAGCAGCTTAAAAAAGGGACCGGACTATGGCTACACCTTC TRBV7-3 - TRBJ1-2 few
CASSRPGGQPQHF TGTGCCAGCAGCCGCCCAGGGGGTCAGCCCCAGCATTTT TRBV3-1 TRBD1 TRBJ1-5 -
CASSEASGTYNEQFF TGCGCCAGCAGTGAAGCTAGCGGGACTTACAATGAGCAGTTCTTC TRBV10-2 TRBD2 TRBJ2-1 many
CASTRGGLATGELFF TGTGCCAGCACAAGAGGGGGACTAGCCACCGGGGAGCTGTTTTTT TRBV9 TRBD2 TRBJ2-2 many
CASRTADQPQHF TGTGCCAGCAGGACAGCTGATCAGCCCCAGCATTTT TRBV6-2/TRBV6-3 - TRBJ1-5 many
CASSVRDRGYYEQYF TGTGCCAGTAGTGTCCGGGACAGGGGTTACTACGAGCAGTACTTC TRBV19 TRBD1 TRBJ2-7 many